This section outlines one T cell receptor beta chain sequence together with its context. The antigen remains unidentified. The data derive from a study of T cells in Graves' hyperthyroidism and ophthalmopathy. Amplified TCR beta CDR3 regions came from RNA transcripts. A first-round RT-PCR of the TCR CDR3 used the HTBI primer set. Using its own MiXCR run on the multiplex PCR reads, TCRdb lists one record per CDR3 protein. The profile shows roughly 740,000 distinct CDR3 sequences, about a sixth of them singletons. Overall study findings and caveats: Ophthalmopathy, as predicted by the model, came a median 6.5 months after the prediction. Within blood appeared most thyroid clonotypes that had expanded above 0.001.

The germline CDR1 and CDR2 sequences are LGHNT and FRNRAP. With V trimmed by 5 bases and J by 8 bases, 11 bases remained unmatched. The CDR3 sequence is 16 residues long. The TCR originated in a man between 18 and 35 years old with Graves' hyperthyroidism. The sequenced material came from blood. The chain is built from TRBV12-5 and TRBJ2-1; TRBD2 matches at 11 bases. The CDR3 sequence: CASGPTSGSPGDEQFF. CDR3 coding DNA: TGTGCTAGTGGTCCCACTAGCGGGAGCCCGGGGGATGAGCAGTTCTTC.